A selection of T cell receptor beta chains follows, all from one sample in a study of response to subunit inactivated influenza vaccine. One entry per CDR3 protein, called by TCRdb with MiXCR from the RT-PCR reads. Of over 450,000 distinct CDR3 sequences listed, roughly 13% are singletons. The sample here was PBMCs from blood, taken roughly 46 days after vaccination. The receptors were sampled from a man over 45 who received an inactivated influenza vaccine. CDR3s include the opening cysteine and the closing phenylalanine or tryptophan. Each record gives: J gene, V gene, clone size, D gene, CDR3 DNA, CDR3 protein. A D gene is named only where the DNA matches it firmly. Expanded clones are given a class, and other clones once, few, many or no size at all.

TRBJ2-6 TRBV6-1 - - TGTGCCAGCAGTCCGCAGATCTCTGGGGCCAACGTCCTGACTTTC CASSPQISGANVLTF
TRBJ1-1 TRBV24-1 - TRBD1 TGTGCCACCAGTGATGGGACAGTCGCTGAAGCTTTCTTT CATSDGTVAEAFF
TRBJ1-1 TRBV3-1 few - TGTGCCAGCAGCAACAACGGAGGGATCCCTTTCTTT CASSNNGGIPFF
TRBJ1-6 TRBV4-2 few TRBD1 TGTGCCAGCAGCCAAGAGCAGGGGGCCGAATCACCCCTCCACTTT CASSQEQGAESPLHF
TRBJ2-7 TRBV7-8 many TRBD2 TGTGCCAGCAGCTCGGGACTAGCGGGGCCCTCCTACGAGCAGTACTTC CASSSGLAGPSYEQYF
TRBJ1-4 TRBV20-1 many - TGCAGTGCTAGAGATCCGACAGGAGCAGGGGAAAAACTGTTTTTT CSARDPTGAGEKLFF
TRBJ1-1 TRBV12-3/TRBV12-4 many - TGTGCCAGCAGTGCAGGAAAGCAAGCTTTCTTT CASSAGKQAFF
TRBJ1-1 TRBV7-9 few - TGTGCCAGCAGCTTAGGGGGGGCGCTGAACACTGAAGCTTTCTTT CASSLGGALNTEAFF
TRBJ1-1 TRBV11-2 many - TGTGCCAGCAGCGCTAACGGGAACACTGAAGCTTTCTTT CASSANGNTEAFF
TRBJ2-5 TRBV7-2 many - TGTGCCAGCAGCTTAACGTTCGGTGAAGAGACCCAGTACTTC CASSLTFGEETQYF
TRBJ2-7 TRBV27 many TRBD2 TGTGCCAGCAGCGCCGGACTAGCGTTTTCCCACGAGCAGTACTTC CASSAGLAFSHEQYF
TRBJ1-1 TRBV6-1 - - TGTGCCAGCAGTGAAGGCCTCAGGGGGAACACTGAAGCTTTCTTT CASSEGLRGNTEAFF
TRBJ2-1 TRBV12-3/TRBV12-4 many TRBD1 TGTGCCAGCAGTTTTAGTTGGACAGGGGACGGTGAGCAGTTCTTC CASSFSWTGDGEQFF
TRBJ2-1 TRBV3-1 - - TGTGCCAGCAGCCAAGACAGGGCCCTCAATGAGCAGTTCTTC CASSQDRALNEQFF
TRBJ2-1 TRBV29-1 - - TGCAGCGTTGCTGGGCGGGCCCGCAATGAGCAGTTCTTC CSVAGRARNEQFF
TRBJ2-3 TRBV15 many TRBD2 TGTGCCACCAGCAGGGGGGGGGGTAAGACAGATACGCAGTATTTT CATSRGGGKTDTQYF
TRBJ2-3 TRBV30 - - TGTGCCTGGAGCCCAGGGGGGACCACAGATACGCAGTATTTT CAWSPGGTTDTQYF
TRBJ2-2 TRBV24-1 few TRBD2 TGTGCCACCAGTGATGTGGGACTAGCGGGAGGAAACACCGGGGAGCTGTTTTTT CATSDVGLAGGNTGELFF
TRBJ1-1 TRBV27 few - TGTGCCAGCTCCCCCCCAACTGAAGCTTTCTTT CASSPPTEAFF
TRBJ2-1 TRBV7-2 - TRBD1 TGTGCCAGCAGCTTAGTGACAGGGGGCCGGCAGTTCTTC CASSLVTGGRQFF
TRBJ2-1 TRBV12-3/TRBV12-4 many TRBD2 TGTGCCAGCAGTTTTAGCGGGGGCCCCTCCGATGAGCAGTTCTTC CASSFSGGPSDEQFF
TRBJ2-1 TRBV15 many TRBD1 TGTGCCACCACCCTAGACAGGGGCTCCTACAATGAGCAGTTCTTC CATTLDRGSYNEQFF
TRBJ1-5 TRBV30 - - TGTGCCTGGACTGGGACCGGTAGCAATCAGCCCCAGCATTTT CAWTGTGSNQPQHF
TRBJ2-1 TRBV29-1 few - TGCAGCGTCCCTTACCCTCTAGCGCCCTCCTACAATGAGCAGTTCTTC CSVPYPLAPSYNEQFF
TRBJ1-3 TRBV7-2 many - TGTGCCAGCAGCTTAGTGGTGGGGTCGGGAAACACCATATATTTT CASSLVVGSGNTIYF
TRBJ2-2 TRBV7-2 - TRBD1 TGTGCCAGCAGCTCCTTTGGACAGGGGTTTCACACCGGGGAGCTGTTTTTT CASSSFGQGFHTGELFF
TRBJ2-1 TRBV5-1 many - TGCGCCAGCAGCTTGGATCAGAGCTCCTACAATGAGCAGTTCTTC CASSLDQSSYNEQFF
TRBJ2-1 TRBV20-1 few TRBD2 TGCAGTGCGATAGCGGGAGGTAATGAGCAGTTCTTC CSAIAGGNEQFF
TRBJ2-1 TRBV7-3 few - TGTGCCAGCAGCCAGGACCCGAACAATGAGCAGTTCTTC CASSQDPNNEQFF
TRBJ2-2 TRBV5-6 - - TGTGCCAGCAGCTTTTTTTACAGTAAGAACACCGGGGAGCTGTTTTTT CASSFFYSKNTGELFF
TRBJ1-2 TRBV4-1 - TRBD1 TGCGCCAGCAGCCATCGACAGGGGGCGGTCGATGGCTACACCTTC CASSHRQGAVDGYTF
TRBJ2-3 TRBV20-1 few - TGCAGTGCTAGGTACCTAGGTCCGGATACGCAGTATTTT CSARYLGPDTQYF
TRBJ2-7 TRBV6-2/TRBV6-3 - TRBD2 TGTGCCAGCAGCTCCGGGACTAGCCTCTACGAGCAGTACTTC CASSSGTSLYEQYF
TRBJ2-7 TRBV5-1 many - TGCGCCAGCAGATTCGAGGATCCCTACGAGCAGTACTTC CASRFEDPYEQYF
TRBJ2-7 TRBV30 - TRBD1 TGTGCCTGGGATCGGACAGGCATTGGCGAGCAGTACTTC CAWDRTGIGEQYF
TRBJ1-3 TRBV6-6 few - TGTGCCAGCAGTCCCCAGTCGGGAAACACCATATATTTT CASSPQSGNTIYF
TRBJ2-1 TRBV6-1 few - TGTGCCAGCAGGGGGGGATTTCGGGATGAGCAGTTCTTC CASRGGFRDEQFF
TRBJ2-3 TRBV5-8 few - TGTGCCAGCAGCTTGAGGATCACTCCGACAGATACGCAGTATTTT CASSLRITPTDTQYF
TRBJ2-3 TRBV7-9 few - TGTGCCAGCAGCTATAGGTTGGTCGACACAGATACGCAGTATTTT CASSYRLVDTDTQYF
TRBJ2-5 TRBV6-5 few - TGTGCCAGCAGTTACTCGGCCACCATGGTCCAAGAGACCCAGTACTTC CASSYSATMVQETQYF
TRBJ2-3 TRBV7-9 - TRBD2 TGTGCCAGCAGCCGACTAGCGGGGGGATTCACAGATACGCAGTATTTT CASSRLAGGFTDTQYF
TRBJ2-5 TRBV20-1 - TRBD1 TGCAGTGCTGGACAGGGTGAGGAGACCCAGTACTTC CSAGQGEETQYF